This T cell receptor beta chain was documented in a study of CD8 T cells in ankylosing spondylitis. Notes on the study in general: About 8 highly homologous variants formed a TCR beta motif that appeared characteristic of ankylosing spondylitis blood. In synovial fluid and blood from reactive arthritis, some motif variants were previously reported. Clones linked to disease were reported to show significant enrichment in matched ankylosing spondylitis synovial fluid.

The germline V and J ends were trimmed by 5 bases and 4 bases, with 8 bases remaining between them. The V gene's germline CDR1 is DFQATT and CDR2 SNEGSKA (reference sequence). The CDR3 sequence is 11 residues long. Many counts were recorded for this clonotype. Antigen specificity is unknown. Each TCR beta library was made by quantitative 5'-RACE that incorporated molecular barcodes. TCRdb itself ran the 5' RACE reads through MiXCR, one entry per CDR3 protein. The sample records fewer than 250,000 distinct CDR3 sequences, 10% being singletons. The receptor was isolated from a male donor with ankylosing spondylitis or in good health (not recorded which). The V gene is TRBV20-1, the J gene TRBJ1-1, with unresolved D. The specimen sequenced was blood, either unsorted or a sorted T cell fraction (not recorded which). The CDR3 region is CSAVGGTEAFF. CDR3 DNA sequence: TGCAGTGCTGTAGGTGGCACTGAAGCTTTCTTT.